Listed here is a single T cell receptor (beta chain). The authors' processing: Counts of nucleated cells, estimated from reference gene primer amplification, were obtained. Assay used: immunoSEQ multiplex PCR; TCRdb lists only in-frame clones, some missing. V and J calls and clone size follow that table, whereas D and trimming were derived from the DNA. The sample lists 250,000 to 350,000 clones; around 88% were seen once. The data were taken from a study of blood T cell repertoires in COVID-19. On the study more broadly: Some COVID-19 samples were acute and others convalescent; all came from the United States, Italy and Spain. The analysed material was cDNA or gDNA that came from T cells, B-cell-depleted T cells, or PBMCs.

The TCR originated in a man aged 25-45 years with acute or convalescent COVID-19. The sequenced sample was peripheral blood.

As DNA, the CDR3 is TGTGCCAGTAGTAATTACAACAAAGGGGGTAATGAAAAACTGTTTTTT. Protein sequence: CASSNYNKGGNEKLFF. The rearrangement uses TRBV19 and TRBJ1-4; D perhaps matches TRBD1 (6 bases). The V end was cut by 4 bases, the J end by 4 bases, with 16 bases between. Germline V gene lookup returns CDR1 LNHDA and CDR2 SQIVND (reference sequence). This CDR3 has 16 amino acids.